This record concerns one TCR beta chain sequence. Its target is not known. This record comes from a study of cytomegalovirus exposure and HLA in healthy donors. Study background: Tens of millions of unique TCR sequences came from HLA-typed donors in an early release. Regarding the study as a whole: Among immune exposure information, only CMV serostatus was available. When presence/absence was analysed, sequencing depth was taken to be roughly uniform across donors. TCR beta V segments were, for the most part, productive about 87% or about 30% of the time in an earlier analysis.

CDR3 length: 15 residues. Trimming cost V 0 bases and J 9 bases; bases outside gene matches: 8. Germline assignment: CDR1 SGHRS and CDR2 YFSETQ. PCR used 60 Vbeta primers and 13 Jbeta primers. TCRdb keeps only in-frame clones here, not all; method: immunoSEQ multiplex PCR. The top ten hold about 1.1% of the sample, which has 70,000 to 95,000 clones, around three quarters seen once. Sequences were obtained from PBMCs. This chain links TRBV5-1 with TRBJ2-7; TRBD1 agrees at 11 bases. The TCR sequence derives from a male donor in good health and CMV-seronegative. Here the CDR3 DNA reads TGCGCCAGCAGCTTGGAGGGACAGGGGGGAAAAAGGCAGTACTTC. It is translated as CASSLEGQGGKRQYF. Full variable domain (remainder filled in from reference TRBV5-1 and TRBJ2-7): KAGVTQTPRYLIKTRGQQVTLSCSPISGHRSVSWYQQTPGQGLQFLFEYFSETQRNKGNFPGRFSGRQFSNSRSEMNVSTLELGDSALYLCASSLEGQGGKRQYFGPGTRLTVT.